Below, 30 T cell receptor beta chains from the same sample are listed, as sequenced in a study of long-term antiretroviral therapy in people with HIV. An immunoSEQ assay, version v3.0, was performed at survey level. The method was immunoSEQ multiplex PCR; TCRdb's version includes in-frame clones alone and lacks a portion of them. This table has 45,000 to 50,000 clones, about 86% appearing once. The source was unsorted PBMCs, collected 0.8 years after starting antiretroviral therapy. The receptors shown here come from a woman younger than 30 with HIV.

This CDR3 reads CASSLALGPSGEQYF. The CDR3 DNA reads TGTGCCAGCAGCTTAGCGCTGGGGCCTTCTGGCGAGCAGTACTTC. The chain combines TRBV7-6 with TRBJ2-7; TRBD1 is a possible D gene (5 bases). The V and J ends lost 0 bases and 6 bases respectively, with 15 bases between them. The CDR3 covers 15 residues. CDR1 is SGHVS, CDR2 FNYEAQ, per germline.

The V gene is TRBV9, the J gene TRBJ1-5; D remains ambiguous. V lost 0 bases to trimming and J lost 0 bases, with 7 bases between them. Germline lookup yields CDR1 SGDLS and CDR2 YYNGEE. This CDR3 region has 15 residues. As DNA, the CDR3 is TGTGCCAGCAGCGTAGGCGGGAATAGCAATCAGCCCCAGCATTTT. Translating it yields CASSVGGNSNQPQHF.

This chain uses TRBV9 with TRBJ2-1, with D perhaps matching TRBD2 (6 bases). CDR3 length: 15 residues. Trimming stripped 4 bases from V and 4 bases from J, with 15 bases between. The germline CDR1 and CDR2 sequences are SGDLS and YYNGEE. The CDR3 here is CASSPRGTSYNEQFF. DNA of the CDR3: TGTGCCAGCAGCCCCAGAGGGACTTCTTACAATGAGCAGTTCTTC.

The chain uses TRBV18 and TRBJ2-7; 7 nucleotides align to TRBD1. The CDR3 extends over 14 amino acids. Trimming at V came to 3 bases and at J to 7 bases, leaving 9 bases not matched to a gene. Germline loops: CDR1 KGHSH, CDR2 LQKENI. CDR3 amino acids: CASSPPEGTVEQYF. CDR3 bases: TGTGCCAGCTCACCGCCCGAGGGGACAGTTGAGCAGTACTTC.

In its sample, this clone was seen once. The chain links TRBV5-1 to TRBJ1-1, with 8 bases identical to TRBD1. CDR1 is SGHRS, CDR2 YFSETQ, per germline. This CDR3 contains 14 residues. The V and J ends lost 4 bases and 4 bases, in that order; junction bases with no gene match: 6. Here the CDR3 DNA reads TGCGCCAGCAGCCTACCCGGGACAGGCACTGAAGCTTTCTTT. Protein: CASSLPGTGTEAFF. The entire variable domain, with the rest obtained from reference TRBV5-1 and TRBJ1-1, is as follows: KAGVTQTPRYLIKTRGQQVTLSCSPISGHRSVSWYQQTPGQGLQFLFEYFSETQRNKGNFPGRFSGRQFSNSRSEMNVSTLELGDSALYLCASSLPGTGTEAFFGQGTRLTVV.

The gene calls are TRBV10-1 and TRBJ2-7, with TRBD2 identical over 10 bases. Germline values: CDR1 WNHNN, CDR2 SYGVQD (reference sequence). CDR3 length: 17 amino acids. After removal of 6 bases from V and 5 bases from J, the junction contained 16 bases not matched to a gene. The CDR3 is CASRTVAGGSNSHEQYF. CDR3 nucleotides: TGCGCCAGCAGGACCGTAGCGGGAGGATCTAATTCCCACGAGCAGTACTTC.

The chain joins TRBV6-4 to TRBJ2-2; 11 positions agree with TRBD1. V gave up 2 bases and J gave up 4 bases; unmatched junction bases: 0. The CDR3 spans 15 residues. Germline V gives CDR1 MRHNA, CDR2 SNTAGT. CDR3 in DNA: TGTGCCAGCAGTGACGGGACAGGGGGCACCGGGGAGCTGTTTTTT. Amino acids: CASSDGTGGTGELFF.

The V and J genes are TRBV19 and TRBJ2-5; D is perhaps TRBD1 or TRBD2 (5 bases each). The CDR3 length is 16 residues. V shed 1 base and J shed 5 bases, with 17 bases lying between them. Germline lookup yields CDR1 LNHDA and CDR2 SQIVND (reference sequence). The CDR3 DNA is TGTGCCAGTAGTATAGCCGGGGCACTGCCCCGGGAGACCCAGTACTTC. Amino acids: CASSIAGALPRETQYF.

The chain couples TRBV19 to TRBJ2-3; 10 nucleotides agree with TRBD2. The CDR3 spans 17 residues. V was clipped by 4 bases and J by 2 bases; unmatched bases: 9. CDR1 and CDR2 (germline): LNHDA, SQIVND (reference sequence). In DNA, the CDR3 is TGTGCCAGTAGTAGCCAGGTAGGACTAGCGGTCACAGATACGCAGTATTTT. It codes for CASSSQVGLAVTDTQYF. Full variable domain (missing parts from reference TRBV19 and TRBJ2-3): DGGITQSPKYLFRKEGQNVTLSCEQNLNHDAMYWYRQDPGQGLRLIYYSQIVNDFQKGDIAEGYSVSREKKESFPLTVTSAQKNPTAFYLCASSSQVGLAVTDTQYFGPGTRLTVL.

This clone was detected only once. The gene calls are TRBV25-1 and TRBJ1-5, with 7 bases fitting TRBD1. Unmatched junction bases numbered 4, after V lost 0 bases and J lost 5 bases. CDR3 size: 15 residues. Germline V gene data show CDR1 as MGHDK and CDR2 as SYGVNS. In DNA form, the CDR3 reads TGTGCCAGCAGTGAATATGGCAGGGGGGATCAGCCCCAGCATTTT. Protein: CASSEYGRGDQPQHF.

The chain links TRBV18 to TRBJ1-1, with 9 bases lining up with TRBD1. V dropped 3 bases and J dropped 11; count of bases not matched to a gene: 7. CDR3 size: 13 residues. CDR1 and CDR2 (germline): KGHSH, LQKENI. The CDR3 region is CASSPSGTGLAFF. CDR3 nucleotide sequence: TGTGCCAGCTCACCTTCCGGGACAGGGTTGGCTTTCTTT.

V gene TRBV2 combines with J gene TRBJ1-2; TRBD1 matches at 7 bases. Germline CDR1 SNHLY, CDR2 FYNNEI. This CDR3 is 13 amino acids long. The V gene end was trimmed by 5 bases and the J gene end by 2 bases; junction bases not matched to a gene: 2. The CDR3 region has the DNA TGTGCCAGCAGTCGGGACAGCAACTATGGCTACACCTTC. Its translation: CASSRDSNYGYTF.

CDR3 in DNA: TGTGCCAGCAGCGCAGCCCGGGACAGGGTCGGAACAGATACGCAGTATTTT. Translation: CASSAARDRVGTDTQYF. This chain joins TRBV9 and TRBJ2-3, with TRBD1 matching 9 bases. CDR3 length: 17 amino acids. V lost 3 bases, J lost 3 bases, and 11 bases stayed unmatched. Germline lookup yields CDR1 SGDLS and CDR2 YYNGEE. The full variable domain, with the rest looked up from reference TRBV9 and TRBJ2-3, is DSGVTQTPKHLITATGQRVTLRCSPRSGDLSVYWYQQSLDQGLQFLIQYYNGEERAKGNILERFSAQQFPDLHSELNLSSLELGDSALYFCASSAARDRVGTDTQYFGPGTRLTVL.

The chain has TRBV9 and TRBJ2-7; D remains unclear. The CDR3 runs 14 residues. V gave up 0 bases and J gave up 0 bases, with 7 bases separating them. Germline V gene lookup returns CDR1 SGDLS and CDR2 YYNGEE. Written as DNA, the CDR3 is TGTGCCAGCAGCGTAGATATAGCCTCCTACGAGCAGTACTTC. This translates into CASSVDIASYEQYF.

This rearrangement joins TRBV14 to TRBJ2-4; a possible D gene is TRBD1 (6 bases). The germline V and J ends were trimmed by 0 bases and 8 bases, with 8 bases remaining between them. Germline V lookup: CDR1 SGHDN, CDR2 FVKESK. The CDR3 sequence is 13 residues long. The CDR3 reads CASSQEGGDIQYF. The CDR3 DNA follows: TGTGCCAGCAGCCAAGAAGGGGGAGACATTCAGTACTTC.

The chain has TRBV7-9 and TRBJ2-2, with D perhaps being TRBD1 or TRBD2 (5 bases each). In germline, CDR1 is SEHNR, CDR2 FQNEAQ (reference sequence). The V and J ends lost 6 bases and 1 base respectively, with 12 bases between them. The CDR3 consists of 15 residues. The CDR3 sequence is CASRGTAWNTGELFF. The CDR3 DNA reads as TGTGCCAGCAGGGGGACGGCTTGGAACACCGGGGAGCTGTTTTTT. The full variable domain, with the rest looked up from reference TRBV7-9 and TRBJ2-2, is DTGVSQNPRHKITKRGQNVTFRCDPISEHNRLYWYRQTLGQGPEFLTYFQNEAQLEKSRLLSDRFSAERPKGSFSTLEIQRTEQGDSAMYLCASRGTAWNTGELFFGEGSRLTVL.

The chain employs TRBV4-3 and TRBJ2-1; the match to TRBD2 covers 10 bases. The CDR3 length is 17 residues. Germline V gene data show CDR1 as LGHNA and CDR2 as YSLEER. V shed 1 base and J 9 bases; nucleotides not matched to a gene: 12. CDR3 sequence (DNA): TGCGCCAGCAGCCAAGTTGAAAGACGGCTAGCGGGAGTTGAGCAGTTCTTC. Amino acid sequence: CASSQVERRLAGVEQFF.

V gene TRBV4-1 combines with J gene TRBJ2-1; D perhaps matches TRBD2 (6 bases). CDR1 and CDR2 (germline): MGHRA, YSYEKL. The CDR3 covers 16 residues. Trimming took off 4 bases at V and 5 bases at J, with 18 bases between the two ends. CDR3 bases: TGCGCCAGCAGCCCACTTTGGGGCGGGAAAGACAATGAGCAGTTCTTC. It translates to CASSPLWGGKDNEQFF.

The chain joins TRBV7-2 to TRBJ1-2; D is uncertain. V was trimmed by 5 bases and J by 3 bases, leaving 16 bases between them. Germline V CDR1 and CDR2: SGHTA, FQGNSA. This CDR3 has 15 residues. CDR3 protein: CASSVSPGRDYGYTF. The CDR3 DNA is TGTGCCAGCAGCGTCAGTCCCGGTAGGGACTATGGCTACACCTTC.

This chain links TRBV18 with TRBJ2-7; 7 bases line up with TRBD2. J gave up 1 base and V 3 bases, and 9 bases lay outside the gene matches. In germline, CDR1 is KGHSH, CDR2 LQKENI. This CDR3 has 16 residues. CDR3 DNA sequence: TGTGCCAGCTCACCGAGCGGGCTAGCGGCTTCCTACGAGCAGTACTTC. Translating gives CASSPSGLAASYEQYF.

The chain is built from TRBV7-8 and TRBJ2-1; D remains ambiguous. This CDR3 has 10 residues. Germline V lookup: CDR1 SGHVS, CDR2 FQNEAQ. Trimming stripped 1 base from V and 8 bases from J, with 0 bases between. CDR3 in amino acids: CASSLDEQFF. DNA for the CDR3: TGTGCCAGCAGCTTAGATGAGCAGTTCTTC. Full variable domain (remainder filled in from reference TRBV7-8 and TRBJ2-1): GAGVSQSPRYKVAKRGQDVALRCDPISGHVSLFWYQQALGQGPEFLTYFQNEAQLDKSGLPSDRFFAERPEGSVSTLKIQRTQQEDSAVYLCASSLDEQFFGPGTRLTVL.

This clone has only a few counts. The DNA of the CDR3 is TGTGCCAGCAGTGACTTAGAGCAGTACTTC. Translation: CASSDLEQYF. The J gene is TRBJ2-7, the V gene TRBV25-1; D remains unclear. With 3 bases removed from V and 7 bases from J, the gap between germline ends came to 4 bases. Germline V gives CDR1 MGHDK, CDR2 SYGVNS. CDR3 size: 10 residues.

This clone was picked up one time. V gene TRBV4-1 combines with J gene TRBJ1-4, with 10 bases fitting TRBD1. V shed 4 bases, J shed 2 bases, and the junction held 7 bases outside the gene matches. Germline V gene sequence: CDR1 MGHRA, CDR2 YSYEKL. The CDR3 is 17 amino acids. In DNA, the CDR3 is TGCGCCAGCAGCCCGGGACAGGGGCCGGGGACTAATGAAAAACTGTTTTTT. Residues: CASSPGQGPGTNEKLFF.

The V call is TRBV2, the J call TRBJ1-1; possible D gene TRBD1, 5 bases. The germline V gene encodes CDR1 SNHLY and CDR2 FYNNEI. This CDR3 is 14 amino acids long. Deletions cut 7 bases from V and 6 bases from J, with 18 bases between. CDR3 bases: TGTGCCAGCAAAGGCAGGGCCCCCCGAGCTGAAGCTTTCTTT. It codes for CASKGRAPRAEAFF.

This clone has only a few counts. This chain uses TRBV6-5 with TRBJ2-2; 7 positions agree with TRBD2. CDR1 MNHEY and CDR2 SVGAGI come from the germline V gene. The CDR3 totals 14 residues. The trim removed 7 bases at V and 1 base at J, leaving 3 bases unmatched. The DNA for the CDR3 is TGTGCCAGCACCGGGACTAAGAACACCGGGGAGCTGTTTTTT. Translated: CASTGTKNTGELFF.

The chain combines TRBV9 with TRBJ1-4; D not resolved. Trimming pared 4 bases from V and 5 bases from J, leaving 15 bases between. The CDR3 spans 15 residues. Germline CDR1 SGDLS, CDR2 YYNGEE. The CDR3 region is CASSLTGASNEKLFF. In DNA form, the CDR3 reads TGTGCCAGCAGCTTGACGGGAGCTTCCAATGAAAAACTGTTTTTT. Based on the CDR3 plus reference TRBV9 and TRBJ1-4, the full variable domain is DSGVTQTPKHLITATGQRVTLRCSPRSGDLSVYWYQQSLDQGLQFLIQYYNGEERAKGNILERFSAQQFPDLHSELNLSSLELGDSALYFCASSLTGASNEKLFFGSGTQLSVL.

This clone was found a few times. This sequence joins TRBV11-3 and TRBJ2-2, with D possibly TRBD2 on 6 matching bases. Trimming pared 6 bases from V and 4 bases from J, leaving 18 bases between. The CDR3 runs 16 residues. Germline V lookup: CDR1 SGHNT, CDR2 YENEEA. CDR3 residues: CASRYRDSSFTGELFF. CDR3 bases: TGTGCCAGCAGATACCGGGACTCATCTTTCACCGGGGAGCTGTTTTTT.

CDR3 in amino acids: CAISGGGLAGGTTGELFF. For the CDR3, the DNA is TGTGCCATCAGTGGGGGAGGACTAGCGGGAGGAACAACCGGGGAGCTGTTTTTT. The chain carries TRBV10-3 and TRBJ2-2; 14 bases fit TRBD2. CDR3 size: 18 residues. The V segment lost 4 bases and the J segment 5 bases; nucleotides outside the gene matches: 9. CDR1 and CDR2 from the germline V gene are ENHRY and SYGVKD.

The gene calls are TRBV9 and TRBJ2-1; 7 nucleotides line up with TRBD2. Germline CDR1 reads SGDLS; CDR2 reads YYNGEE. The CDR3 consists of 19 residues. V gave up 0 bases and J gave up 4 bases; unmatched junction bases: 16. The CDR3 region is CASSVVFSAGGSGYNEQFF. The CDR3, as DNA: TGTGCCAGCAGCGTAGTGTTTTCTGCCGGCGGGAGCGGGTACAATGAGCAGTTCTTC. Full variable domain (remainder filled in from reference TRBV9 and TRBJ2-1): DSGVTQTPKHLITATGQRVTLRCSPRSGDLSVYWYQQSLDQGLQFLIQYYNGEERAKGNILERFSAQQFPDLHSELNLSSLELGDSALYFCASSVVFSAGGSGYNEQFFGPGTRLTVL.

This chain connects TRBV7-9 to TRBJ2-1, with D perhaps TRBD2 (6 bases). V dropped 5 bases and J dropped 2 bases, with 13 bases sitting between them. Germline CDR1 is SEHNR and CDR2 is FQNEAQ (reference sequence). This CDR3 comprises 15 residues. In DNA form, the CDR3 reads TGTGCCAGCAGCATGACCGGGAGCACCTACAATGAGCAGTTCTTC. Translating it yields CASSMTGSTYNEQFF.